Below, 25 T cell receptor beta chains from the same sample are listed, as sequenced in a study of blood T cell repertoires in COVID-19. Only in-frame clones appear in the TCRdb table, and some are missing; sequencing was by immunoSEQ multiplex PCR. The repertoire holds 200,000 to 300,000 clones, approximately 85% seen once, with about 0.7% in the top ten. The sequenced sample consisted of peripheral blood. These TCRs come from a human donor in a cohort sampled during active COVID-19.

This chain connects TRBV9 to TRBJ2-2; D call uncertain. V was shortened by 0 bases and J by 6 bases, with 3 bases between the two germline ends. The germline V gene has CDR1 SGDLS and CDR2 YYNGEE. The CDR3 is 12 amino acids. The CDR3 spells CASSVVSGELFF. CDR3 nucleotide sequence: TGTGCCAGCAGCGTAGTATCCGGGGAGCTGTTTTTT.

This chain joins TRBV19 and TRBJ2-7; D is perhaps TRBD1 (6 bases). Trimming shortened V by 3 bases and J by 2 bases, and 11 bases separated the two germline ends. This CDR3 is built from 14 residues. CDR1 is LNHDA and CDR2 is SQIVND in the germline V gene (reference sequence). The CDR3 DNA sequence: TGTGCCAGTAGTATGAGGGACAAAGCCTACGAGCAGTACTTC. Amino acid sequence: CASSMRDKAYEQYF.

The chain combines TRBV19 with TRBJ1-5; TRBD1 matches 9 bases. The CDR3 is 17 residues long. Per the germline V gene, CDR1 is LNHDA and CDR2 is SQIVND (reference sequence). The J segment lost 6 bases and the V segment lost 5 bases, leaving 14 bases of the junction unmatched. The CDR3: CASSQRSGTGYGQPQHF. The CDR3 bases are TGTGCCAGTAGTCAACGATCCGGGACAGGGTACGGTCAGCCCCAGCATTTT.

Worth noting for this clone: Other DNA variants within this sample encode the same CDR3. This sequence joins TRBV5-6 and TRBJ1-5; D might be TRBD1 (6 bases). The CDR3 has 14 residues. The V end was cut by 2 bases, the J end by 4 bases, with 10 bases between. In germline, CDR1 is SGHDT, CDR2 YYEEEE. The CDR3 nucleotides read TGTGCCAGCAGCTTCAGGGGCATTAATCAGCCCCAGCATTTT. It codes for CASSFRGINQPQHF.

V usage is TRBV3-1 (or the pseudogene TRBV3-2) and J usage is TRBJ2-4, with 7 bases aligning to TRBD1. From germline, CDR1 is LGHDT and CDR2 YNNKEL (reference sequence). This CDR3 spans 16 amino acids. J lost 1 base, V lost 6 bases, and 9 bases had no gene match. The CDR3 sequence: CASRPQSTGAKNIQYF. For the CDR3, the DNA is TGTGCCAGCAGACCCCAGTCGACAGGGGCCAAAAACATTCAGTACTTC.

This chain connects TRBV19 to TRBJ2-1; 14 bases match TRBD2. The CDR3 contains 17 residues. The germline CDR1 and CDR2 sequences are LNHDA and SQIVND (reference sequence). V gave up 3 bases and J gave up 4 bases; unmatched junction bases: 5. The CDR3 reads CASSILTSGGVYNEQFF. Here the CDR3 DNA reads TGTGCCAGTAGTATCTTGACTAGCGGGGGGGTTTACAATGAGCAGTTCTTC.

This chain connects TRBV7-3 to TRBJ2-7; 9 bases match TRBD1. Trimming cost V 5 bases and J 7 bases; bases outside gene matches: 9. CDR1 is SGHTA and CDR2 is FQGTGA in the germline V gene. This CDR3 contains 14 residues. The CDR3 sequence: CASSQTAGTGEQYF. The CDR3 bases are TGTGCCAGCAGCCAGACAGCCGGGACAGGGGAGCAGTACTTC.

The rearrangement uses TRBV19 and TRBJ1-1, with TRBD1 identical over 10 bases. V lost 5 bases, J lost 4 bases, and 4 bases stayed unmatched. The germline V gene encodes CDR1 LNHDA and CDR2 SQIVND (reference sequence). The CDR3 has 14 amino acids. CDR3 DNA: TGTGCCAGTAGTCCGGGACAGGGGAGCACTGAAGCTTTCTTT. This translates into CASSPGQGSTEAFF.

CDR3 bases: TGTGCCAGCAGCGTATTTAGCGGGACCCCCCATGAGCAGTTCTTC. Its protein is CASSVFSGTPHEQFF. The rearrangement links TRBV9 to TRBJ2-1, with 8 bases fitting TRBD2. After removal of 1 base from V and 8 bases from J, the junction contained 8 bases not matched to a gene. The CDR3 sequence is 15 residues long. Per germline, CDR1 SGDLS and CDR2 YYNGEE.

The V call is TRBV6-2 or TRBV6-3, the J call TRBJ1-5; possible D gene TRBD1, 5 bases. The CDR3 extends over 16 amino acids. The germline V gene has CDR1 MNHEY and CDR2 SVGEGT. The V and J ends lost 2 bases and 2 bases respectively, with 13 bases between them. The CDR3 loop is CASSYLRTRGNQPQHF. In nucleotides, the CDR3 is TGTGCCAGCAGTTACCTTCGGACAAGGGGCAATCAGCCCCAGCATTTT.

J is TRBJ1-1 and V is TRBV19; D perhaps matches TRBD1 (5 bases). V was pared by 5 bases and J by 0 bases, with 10 bases between. CDR1 LNHDA and CDR2 SQIVND come from the germline V gene (reference sequence). There are 14 residues in the CDR3. CDR3 in DNA: TGTGCCAGTAGTGATGCGACAGTGAACACTGAAGCTTTCTTT. As protein: CASSDATVNTEAFF.

This chain uses TRBV4-1 with TRBJ2-7; D is ambiguous. The germline CDR1 and CDR2 sequences are MGHRA and YSYEKL. This CDR3 has 15 residues. V was trimmed by 1 base and J by 2 bases, leaving 12 bases between them. The chain's CDR3 is CASSQGAQNTYEQYF. The CDR3 DNA reads TGCGCCAGCAGCCAAGGGGCCCAGAATACCTACGAGCAGTACTTC.

This chain connects TRBV5-6 to TRBJ1-1; TRBD1 might be the D (5 bases). The CDR3 loop spans 15 amino acids. CDR1 SGHDT and CDR2 YYEEEE come from the germline V gene. The V gene lost 3 bases and the J gene lost 0 bases, with 12 bases spanning the gap. The CDR3 DNA sequence: TGTGCCAGCAGCTACTCGGGGGTTCTGAACACTGAAGCTTTCTTT. It specifies CASSYSGVLNTEAFF.

This clone showed up just once. This sample also contains other DNA sequences that code for the same CDR3. V and J are TRBV20-1 and TRBJ2-5; D is unresolved. The CDR3 is 10 residues long. CDR1 DFQATT and CDR2 SNEGSKA come from the germline V gene (reference sequence). The ends were cut back, 5 bases at V and 4 bases at J, with 5 bases in the middle. The CDR3 sequence is CSAARETQYF. DNA of the CDR3: TGCAGTGCTGCGAGAGAGACCCAGTACTTC.

This chain's CDR3 is CASSSRDRGYEQYF. The CDR3 bases are TGTGCCAGCAGCTCCCGGGACAGGGGCTACGAGCAGTACTTC. J is TRBJ2-7 and V is TRBV5-4, with 10 bases that match TRBD1. V lost 3 bases, J lost 3 bases, and 3 bases stayed unmatched. The CDR3 contains 14 residues. Germline CDR1 is SGHNT and CDR2 is YYREEE (reference sequence).

The V call is TRBV13, the J call TRBJ2-7; 7 positions match TRBD2. Trimming cost V 4 bases and J 2 bases; bases outside gene matches: 17. This CDR3 comprises 18 residues. The germline CDR1 and CDR2 sequences are PRHDT and FYEKMQ (reference sequence). CDR3 in amino acids: CASSSPKRDLPVPYEQYF. CDR3 nucleotides: TGTGCCAGCAGCTCACCCAAGCGGGACCTTCCAGTTCCCTACGAGCAGTACTTC.

The chain is built from TRBV6-4 and TRBJ1-1, with 8 positions matching TRBD1. The junction had 10 bases not matched to a gene; V was cut back by 6 bases and J by 7 bases. The CDR3 length is 14 residues. CDR1 is MRHNA and CDR2 is SNTAGT in the germline V gene. The CDR3 here is CASSPSPGQVEAFF. In DNA, the CDR3 is TGTGCCAGCAGCCCATCTCCGGGACAGGTTGAAGCTTTCTTT.

The gene calls are TRBV6-1 and TRBJ2-7, with 9 positions matching TRBD1. This CDR3 is 17 amino acids long. Germline V gene sequence: CDR1 MNHNS, CDR2 SASEGT. V trimming: 3 bases; J trimming: 3 bases; junction bases outside the gene matches: 12. The CDR3 here is CASSERVAGTGSYEQYF. The CDR3, as DNA: TGTGCCAGCAGTGAGAGAGTGGCCGGGACAGGGAGCTACGAGCAGTACTTC.

This clone was found a few times. The genes are TRBV9 and TRBJ1-1; D is unclear. Germline V gene lookup returns CDR1 SGDLS and CDR2 YYNGEE. The length of the CDR3 is 13 residues. Trimming removed 0 bases at V and 1 base at J, with 4 bases between. Here the CDR3 reads CASSVDGNTEAFF. The DNA for the CDR3 is TGTGCCAGCAGCGTAGACGGGAACACTGAAGCTTTCTTT.

The chain combines TRBV25-1 with TRBJ1-2; TRBD1 matches at 7 bases. The CDR3 loop spans 16 amino acids. The ends lost 0 bases at V and 8 bases at J; junction bases unmatched: 12. CDR1 is MGHDK, CDR2 SYGVNS, per germline. CDR3 DNA: TGTGCCAGCAGTGAATATTCAGCAGGGGGTTCGGTAGGCTACACCTTC. It is translated as CASSEYSAGGSVGYTF.

The chain couples TRBV7-8 to TRBJ2-7, with D maybe TRBD1 (7 bases). This CDR3 has 15 residues. Trimming pared 1 base from V and 2 bases from J, leaving 12 bases between. Germline V CDR1 and CDR2: SGHVS, FQNEAQ. The CDR3 DNA reads as TGTGCCAGCAGCTTAGACCAGGGGGGTGCCTACGAGCAGTACTTC. It specifies CASSLDQGGAYEQYF. The variable domain in full, completed from reference TRBV7-8 and TRBJ2-7, reads GAGVSQSPRYKVAKRGQDVALRCDPISGHVSLFWYQQALGQGPEFLTYFQNEAQLDKSGLPSDRFFAERPEGSVSTLKIQRTQQEDSAVYLCASSLDQGGAYEQYFGPGTRLTVT.

This clone was picked up a small number of times. The rearrangement links TRBV5-1 to TRBJ1-2; possibly TRBD1 for D (6 bases). Looked up from germline, CDR1 is SGHRS and CDR2 is YFSETQ. This CDR3 comprises 17 residues. V was trimmed by 2 bases and J by 4 bases, leaving 21 bases between them. CDR3 bases: TGCGCCAGCAGCTTTTTAAATGGGGCGACAGGAGGCTATGGCTACACCTTC. Protein: CASSFLNGATGGYGYTF.

V is TRBV19 and J is TRBJ2-7, with D maybe TRBD2 (6 bases). The CDR3 is made up of 14 amino acids. Germline values: CDR1 LNHDA, CDR2 SQIVND (reference sequence). V gave up 4 bases and J gave up 1 base, with 11 bases separating them. The CDR3 DNA follows: TGTGCCAGTAGTACCCGAGGGACTTCCTACGAGCAGTACTTC. This encodes CASSTRGTSYEQYF.

The chain uses TRBV5-1 and TRBJ2-7; TRBD1 matches at 9 bases. Trimming at V came to 4 bases and at J to 3 bases, leaving 2 bases not matched to a gene. Germline values: CDR1 SGHRS, CDR2 YFSETQ. The length of the CDR3 is 13 residues. CDR3 residues: CASSEDRGYEQYF. CDR3 coding DNA: TGCGCCAGCAGCGAGGACAGGGGCTACGAGCAGTACTTC. Looking up the rest from reference TRBV5-1 and TRBJ2-7 gives the full variable domain: KAGVTQTPRYLIKTRGQQVTLSCSPISGHRSVSWYQQTPGQGLQFLFEYFSETQRNKGNFPGRFSGRQFSNSRSEMNVSTLELGDSALYLCASSEDRGYEQYFGPGTRLTVT.

The rearrangement links TRBV6-5 to TRBJ2-1; 8 nucleotides align to TRBD1. Germline V lookup: CDR1 MNHEY, CDR2 SVGAGI. The length of the CDR3 is 13 residues. The junction had 3 bases not matched to a gene; V was cut back by 8 bases and J by 3 bases. The CDR3 bases are TGTGCCAGCCAGGGGGCCGTCTACAATGAGCAGTTCTTC. Translation: CASQGAVYNEQFF.